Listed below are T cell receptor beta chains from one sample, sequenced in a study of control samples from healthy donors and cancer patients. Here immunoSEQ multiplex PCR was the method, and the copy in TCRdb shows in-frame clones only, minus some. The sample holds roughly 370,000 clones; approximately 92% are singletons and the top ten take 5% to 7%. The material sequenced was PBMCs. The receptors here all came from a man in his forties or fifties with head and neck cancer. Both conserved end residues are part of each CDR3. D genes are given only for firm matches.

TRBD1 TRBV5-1 CASSSTGSREKLFF
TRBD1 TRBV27 CASSGQGRGMNTEAFF
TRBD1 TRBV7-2 CASSERQGNQPQHF
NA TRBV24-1 CATSDSRGGTGELFF
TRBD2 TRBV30 CAWRGKGLAGYNEQYF
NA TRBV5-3 CARSKAGDQPQHF
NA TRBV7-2 CASSPLLSHNSPLHF
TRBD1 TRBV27 CASGLNLGQSYGYTF
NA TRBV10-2 CASSGYAGGTGELFF
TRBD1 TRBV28 CASSPTLWTGRGYTF
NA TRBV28 CASSSPHRDEQFF
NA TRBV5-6 CASSLLTSQETQYF
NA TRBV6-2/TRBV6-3 CASSSNFDGQPQHF
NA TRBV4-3 CASSQTLGTPSYEQYF
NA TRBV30 CAWRDINTEAFF
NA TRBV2 CASSPSGENEKLFF
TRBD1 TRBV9 CASRGTGLETDTQYF
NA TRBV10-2 CASKGNPSSEDYGYTF
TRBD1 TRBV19 CASTGTGVGGYTF
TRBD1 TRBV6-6 CASSYGTTGEYGYTF
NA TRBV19 CASSPGTKNIQYF
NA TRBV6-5 CASKVDEGHYGYTF
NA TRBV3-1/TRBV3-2 CASSQDRFPVGNTIYF
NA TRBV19 CASSFYGRHAAANYEQYF
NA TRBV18 CASSRPDTEAFF
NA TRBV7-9 CASSPLVRTTGANVLTF
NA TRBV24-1 CATSDLVGAGYTF
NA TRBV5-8 CASSLVDQPQHF
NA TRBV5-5 CASSSGAGWTAFF
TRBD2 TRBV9 CASSVAGTIGDEQFF
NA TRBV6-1 CASSDGAIGYEQYF
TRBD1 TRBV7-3 CASGRGQGSGANVLTF
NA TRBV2 CASSDGGGSYEQYF
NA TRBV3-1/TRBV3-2 CASSLGVFSSYNSPLHF
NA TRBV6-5 CASSRRGLGNTIYF
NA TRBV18 CASSPGNYEQYF
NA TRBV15 CATTPLGSQETQYF
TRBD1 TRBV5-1 CASSSGQDYGYTF
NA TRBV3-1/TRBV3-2 CASSPRFRTGSTYNEQFF
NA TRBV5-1 CASSLGQKNIQYF
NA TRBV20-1 CSASNRDEQYF
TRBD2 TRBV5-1 CASSLVERRGANEQFF
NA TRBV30 CAWSVGGGAETQYF